This TCR beta chain was captured in a study of PD-1 blockade in classical Hodgkin lymphoma. Notes on the study in general: Patients who responded completely had about the same baseline diversity as newly diagnosed patients.

With respect to this clone: Its antigen is not identified.

Time point: cycle 4 day 1 (C4D1), after five to seven weeks of nivolumab. With no exception, relapse followed autologous stem cell transplantation in all patients, and brentuximab vedotin exposure varied. Complete response, partial response or progressive disease constituted the best response categories observed. Measured with immunoSEQ multiplex PCR; TCRdb has only the in-frame clones, and not every one. The profile shows just under 45,000 clones, about 70% of them singletons. Source: peripheral blood mononuclear cells (PBMCs), taken before the fourth cycle of nivolumab. The receptor was isolated from a human donor with classical Hodgkin lymphoma.

CDR3 amino acids: CASSFLAPVTYEQYF. Here the CDR3 DNA reads TGTGCCAGTAGCTTCCTAGCGCCTGTCACCTACGAGCAGTACTTC. V and J are TRBV19 and TRBJ2-7, with D possibly TRBD2 on 6 matching bases. From germline, CDR1 is LNHDA and CDR2 SQIVND (reference sequence). With 6 bases removed from V and 2 bases from J, the gap between germline ends came to 17 bases. This CDR3 has 15 residues. Complete variable domain (other parts from reference TRBV19 and TRBJ2-7): DGGITQSPKYLFRKEGQNVTLSCEQNLNHDAMYWYRQDPGQGLRLIYYSQIVNDFQKGDIAEGYSVSREKKESFPLTVTSAQKNPTAFYLCASSFLAPVTYEQYFGPGTRLTVT.